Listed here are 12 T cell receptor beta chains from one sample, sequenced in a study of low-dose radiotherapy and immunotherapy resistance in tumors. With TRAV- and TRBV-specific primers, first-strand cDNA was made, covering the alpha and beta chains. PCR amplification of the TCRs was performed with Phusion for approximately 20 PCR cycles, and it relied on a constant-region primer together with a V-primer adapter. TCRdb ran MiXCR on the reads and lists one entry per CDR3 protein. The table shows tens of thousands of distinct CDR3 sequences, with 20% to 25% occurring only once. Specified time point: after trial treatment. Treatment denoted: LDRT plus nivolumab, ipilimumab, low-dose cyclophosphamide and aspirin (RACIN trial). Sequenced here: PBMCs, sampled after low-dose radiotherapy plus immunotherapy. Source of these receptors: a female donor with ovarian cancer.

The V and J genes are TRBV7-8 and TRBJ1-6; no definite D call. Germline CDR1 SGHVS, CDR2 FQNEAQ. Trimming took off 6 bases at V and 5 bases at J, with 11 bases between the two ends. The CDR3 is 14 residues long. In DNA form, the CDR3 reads TGTGCCAGCAGATACTCCGGGAATAATTCACCCCTCCACTTT. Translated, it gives CASRYSGNNSPLHF.

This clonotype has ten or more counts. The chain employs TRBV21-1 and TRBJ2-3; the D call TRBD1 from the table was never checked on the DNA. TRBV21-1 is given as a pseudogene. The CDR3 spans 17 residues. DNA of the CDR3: TGTGCCAGCAGCAAAATAACAGGGGGCCCTACCACAGATACGCAGTATTTT. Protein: CASSKITGGPTTDTQYF.

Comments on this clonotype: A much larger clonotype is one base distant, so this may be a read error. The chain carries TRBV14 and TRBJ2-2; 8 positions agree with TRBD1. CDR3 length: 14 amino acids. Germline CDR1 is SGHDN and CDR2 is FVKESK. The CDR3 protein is CASRNRGNTGEQFF. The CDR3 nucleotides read TGTGCCAGCAGAAACAGGGGGAACACCGGGGAGCAGTTTTTT.

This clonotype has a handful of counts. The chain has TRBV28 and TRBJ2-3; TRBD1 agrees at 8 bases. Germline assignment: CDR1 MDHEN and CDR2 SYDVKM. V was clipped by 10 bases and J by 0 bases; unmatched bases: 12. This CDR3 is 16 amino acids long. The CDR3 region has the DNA TGTGCCACCACAGGGGGATTGGCATTTAGCACAGATACGCAGTATTTT. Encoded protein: CATTGGLAFSTDTQYF.

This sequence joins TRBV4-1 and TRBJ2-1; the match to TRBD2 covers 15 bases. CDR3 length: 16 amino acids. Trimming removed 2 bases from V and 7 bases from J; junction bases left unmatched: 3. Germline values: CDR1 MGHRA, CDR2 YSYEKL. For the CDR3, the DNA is TGCGCCAGCAGCCAATCTGGACTAGCGGGAGGGAATGAGCAGTTCTTC. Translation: CASSQSGLAGGNEQFF.

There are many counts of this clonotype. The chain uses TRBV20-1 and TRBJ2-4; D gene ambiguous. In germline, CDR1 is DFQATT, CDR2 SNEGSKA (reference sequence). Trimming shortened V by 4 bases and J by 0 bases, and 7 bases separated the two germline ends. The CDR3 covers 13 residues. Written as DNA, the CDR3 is TGCAGTGCTAAGGGATTAGCCAAAAACATTCAGTACTTC. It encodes CSAKGLAKNIQYF.

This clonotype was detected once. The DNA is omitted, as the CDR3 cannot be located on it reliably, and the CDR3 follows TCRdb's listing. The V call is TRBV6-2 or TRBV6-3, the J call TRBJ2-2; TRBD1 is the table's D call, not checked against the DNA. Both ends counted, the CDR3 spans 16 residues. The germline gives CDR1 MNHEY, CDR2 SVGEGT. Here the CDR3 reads CASSSLGQGTPGSCFF.

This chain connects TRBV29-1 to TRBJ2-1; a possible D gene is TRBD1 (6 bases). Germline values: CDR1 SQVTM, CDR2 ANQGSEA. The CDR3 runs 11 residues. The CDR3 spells CGGRVGNEQFF. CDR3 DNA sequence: TGCGGGGGCAGGGTAGGCAATGAGCAGTTCTTC.

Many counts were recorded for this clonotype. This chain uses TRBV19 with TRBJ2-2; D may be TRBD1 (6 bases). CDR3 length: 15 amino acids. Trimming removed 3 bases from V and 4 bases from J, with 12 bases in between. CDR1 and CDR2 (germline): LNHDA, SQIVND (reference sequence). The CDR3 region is CASSINRDPTGELFF. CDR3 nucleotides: TGTGCCAGTAGTATTAACAGGGACCCCACCGGGGAGCTGTTTTTT.

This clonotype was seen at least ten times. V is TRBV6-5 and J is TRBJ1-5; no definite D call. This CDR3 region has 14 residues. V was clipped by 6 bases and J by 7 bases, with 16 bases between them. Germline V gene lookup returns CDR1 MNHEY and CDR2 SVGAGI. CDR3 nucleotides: TGTGCCAGCAGCCGTGGTGTGAGTGAACAGCCCCAGCATTTT. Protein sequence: CASSRGVSEQPQHF.

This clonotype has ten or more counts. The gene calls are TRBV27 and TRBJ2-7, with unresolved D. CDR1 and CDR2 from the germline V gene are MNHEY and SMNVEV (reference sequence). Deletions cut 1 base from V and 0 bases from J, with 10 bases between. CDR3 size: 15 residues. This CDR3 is CASSLYPDSSYEQYF. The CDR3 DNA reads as TGTGCCAGCAGTTTATATCCAGATAGCTCCTACGAGCAGTACTTC.

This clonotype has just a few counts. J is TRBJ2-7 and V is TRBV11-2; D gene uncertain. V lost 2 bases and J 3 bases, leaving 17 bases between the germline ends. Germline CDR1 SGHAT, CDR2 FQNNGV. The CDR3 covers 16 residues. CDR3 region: CASSLRANNRGYEQYF. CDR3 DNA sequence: TGTGCCAGCAGCTTACGGGCCAACAACAGAGGCTACGAGCAGTACTTC.